One sample yielded the 22 T cell receptor beta chains listed below, sequenced in a study of spatial heterogeneity in lung cancer. Study-level points and caveats: It was found that expanded intratumoral alpha and beta TCR counts tracked tumor mutation counts.

These receptors have no identified antigens. MiXCR, run by TCRdb on the 5' RACE reads, gives a single entry per CDR3 protein. The sample records 5,000 to 6,000 distinct CDR3 sequences, about 15% being singletons. Time point denoted: sample taken at primary tumor resection. The material sequenced was lung tumor tissue, taken at surgery. Source of these receptors: a male donor with early-stage non-small cell lung cancer.

This clonotype has ten or more counts. In a library made to pick up alpha chains, this beta chain is a stray read with a size that means little. V is TRBV10-3 and J is TRBJ2-3; the D is unclear. V was cut by 4 bases and J by 0 bases, with 11 bases left in between. Germline V gene lookup returns CDR1 ENHRY and CDR2 SYGVKD. There are 15 residues in the CDR3. CDR3 residues: CAISVQDASTDTQYF. For the CDR3, the DNA is TGTGCCATCAGTGTTCAGGATGCTAGCACAGATACGCAGTATTTT.

By proportion, this clonotype is medium-sized. Since the library was made to target alpha chains, this beta chain is a stray read and its abundance is not meaningful. The V gene is TRBV20-1, the J gene TRBJ2-3; a possible D gene is TRBD1 (5 bases). The CDR3 has 15 amino acids. Trimming shortened V by 2 bases and J by 0 bases, and 12 bases separated the two germline ends. Germline CDR1 is DFQATT and CDR2 is SNEGSKA (reference sequence). CDR3 loop: CSARPLTGSTDTQYF. The CDR3 nucleotides read TGCAGTGCTAGACCTTTAACAGGCAGCACAGATACGCAGTATTTT.

Relative to its sample, this clonotype is medium-sized (0.01 to 0.1%). This beta chain was picked up by a library intended for alpha chains and is off target, so its count carries little meaning. V usage is TRBV18 and J usage is TRBJ2-1; 10 positions agree with TRBD1. V shed 4 bases, J shed 6 bases, and the junction held 9 bases outside the gene matches. The CDR3 has 16 amino acids. CDR1 is KGHSH and CDR2 is LQKENI in the germline V gene. Here the CDR3 DNA reads TGTGCCAGCTCACTTCTCCGGGACAGGGGAATCAATGAGCAGTTCTTC. Protein sequence: CASSLLRDRGINEQFF.

By share of the sample, this clonotype is medium-sized. This beta chain is a stray sequence in a library constructed for alpha chains; its clone size is not meaningful. V is TRBV6-6 and J is TRBJ2-1; 7 positions agree with TRBD2. Germline trimming cut 3 bases from V and 9 bases from J; bases unmatched to any gene: 11. Looked up from germline, CDR1 is MNHNY and CDR2 is SVGAGI (reference sequence). The CDR3 consists of 15 residues. The CDR3 reads CASSYSSGKGPEQFF. The CDR3 DNA sequence: TGTGCCAGCAGTTATTCTAGCGGAAAGGGTCCTGAGCAGTTCTTC.

This clonotype was detected ten times or more. In a library made to pick up alpha chains, this beta chain is a stray read with a size that means little. The J gene is TRBJ2-1, the V gene TRBV7-3, with 7 bases aligning to TRBD1. The CDR3 is 15 residues long. The germline V gene encodes CDR1 SGHTA and CDR2 FQGTGA. The ends lost 2 bases at V and 8 bases at J; junction bases unmatched: 9. The CDR3, as DNA: TGTGCCAGCAGCTTATGGGGGACAGAAGGTTATGAGCAGTTCTTC. Protein: CASSLWGTEGYEQFF.

With respect to this clonotype: The library was prepared for alpha chains; this beta chain is a stray read, so its frequency means little. The V and J genes are TRBV6-2 or TRBV6-3 and TRBJ2-1, with unresolved D. The CDR3 is made up of 14 amino acids. The germline V and J ends were trimmed by 4 bases and 0 bases, with 7 bases remaining between them. The germline V gene has CDR1 MNHEY and CDR2 SVGEGT. The CDR3 sequence: CASSLPSSYNEQFF. DNA of the CDR3: TGTGCCAGCAGTTTACCAAGCTCCTACAATGAGCAGTTCTTC.

This clonotype is labeled medium-sized. With the library built for alpha chains, this beta chain is off target and its frequency is not meaningful. The gene calls are TRBV10-3 and TRBJ1-5, with TRBD1 as a possible D gene (5 bases). This CDR3 is built from 12 residues. V dropped 8 bases and J dropped 7 bases, with 12 bases sitting between them. Germline values: CDR1 ENHRY, CDR2 SYGVKD. The CDR3 bases are TGTGCCATCTCGAGGGACGAACAGCCCCAGCATTTT. Its protein product is CAISRDEQPQHF.

On this clonotype itself: This beta chain is a stray read from a library made for alpha chains; its abundance is not meaningful. This rearrangement joins TRBV4-2 to TRBJ2-1; 10 nucleotides agree with TRBD2. Germline CDR1 and CDR2: LGHNA and YNFKEQ. The V gene end was trimmed by 3 bases and the J gene end by 2 bases; junction bases not matched to a gene: 4. The CDR3 is 16 residues long. The CDR3: CASSQEGLATYNEQFF. DNA for the CDR3: TGTGCCAGCAGCCAGGAGGGACTAGCGACCTACAATGAGCAGTTCTTC.

The table lists this clonotype with a few counts. This beta chain is an off-target read within a library intended for alpha chains, so its frequency means little. This CDR3 is CASSLPRRDTQYF. The CDR3 DNA sequence: TGTGCCAGCAGTCTCCCTAGGCGCGATACGCAGTATTTT. The J gene is TRBJ2-3, the V gene TRBV28; the D is unclear. V lost 5 bases and J 6 bases, leaving 12 bases between the germline ends. Per the germline V gene, CDR1 is MDHEN and CDR2 is SYDVKM. CDR3 size: 13 residues.

This clonotype is categorized as medium-sized (0.01 to 0.1%). Little can be read into the size of this beta chain, an off-target read in a library designed for alpha chains. The chain joins TRBV10-3 to TRBJ1-5, with D possibly being TRBD1 (5 bases). The CDR3 runs 15 residues. With 6 bases removed from V and 1 base from J, the gap between germline ends came to 13 bases. Looked up from germline, CDR1 is ENHRY and CDR2 is SYGVKD. CDR3 in DNA: TGTGCCATCAGAATGGACAATTGGAGCAATCAGCCCCAGCATTTT. Translating it yields CAIRMDNWSNQPQHF.

By its share, this clonotype is medium-sized. This beta chain appears as a stray read in a library generated for alpha chains; its size is not informative. The gene calls are TRBV12-3 or TRBV12-4 and TRBJ2-1; 11 bases line up with TRBD2. V dropped 6 bases and J dropped 3; count of bases not matched to a gene: 7. The CDR3 is made up of 16 amino acids. CDR3: CASSYPLAGGYNEQFF. In DNA, the CDR3 is TGTGCCAGCAGCTATCCCCTAGCGGGGGGCTACAATGAGCAGTTCTTC.

Relative to its sample, this clonotype is medium-sized. This beta chain is a stray sequence in a library constructed for alpha chains; its clone size is not meaningful. The V gene is TRBV12-3 or TRBV12-4, the J gene TRBJ1-5; a weak D match, TRBD1 (6 bases). The ends were cut back, 3 bases at V and 6 bases at J, with 12 bases in the middle. The CDR3 consists of 14 residues. CDR3 bases: TGTGCCAGCAGTTTGGCAGGGGTGGGTCAGCCCCAGCATTTT. Translated, it gives CASSLAGVGQPQHF.

In its sample, this clonotype is medium-sized. This beta chain represents an off-target read in a library built for alpha chains; its size is of limited meaning. The genes are TRBV2 and TRBJ2-7; weak D call: TRBD2 (5 bases). Trimming stripped 6 bases from V and 2 bases from J, with 14 bases between. This CDR3 comprises 14 residues. Germline-derived CDR1 and CDR2 are SNHLY and FYNNEI. The CDR3 DNA reads TGTGCCAGCAGCCCTAGCCCGGGCCCCTACGAGCAGTACTTC. Translating gives CASSPSPGPYEQYF.

By sample fraction, this clonotype is medium-sized (0.01 to 0.1%). Because this beta chain is a stray read in a library intended to capture alpha chains, its abundance should not be given much weight. The chain joins TRBV28 to TRBJ1-1; D call uncertain. CDR3 length: 12 amino acids. From germline, CDR1 is MDHEN and CDR2 SYDVKM. The V and J ends lost 1 base and 7 bases respectively, with 7 bases between them. CDR3 sequence: CASSLYQDEAFF. DNA for the CDR3: TGTGCCAGCAGTTTATACCAGGATGAAGCTTTCTTT.

Concerning this clonotype itself: This beta chain is an unintended read in a library built for alpha chains; its size means little. The rearrangement links TRBV28 to TRBJ1-1; no reliable D call. The V end lost 5 bases, the J end lost 8 bases, and 18 bases lay between the germline ends. Germline loops: CDR1 MDHEN, CDR2 SYDVKM. This CDR3 has 14 amino acids. The CDR3 coding sequence is TGTGCCAGCAGTCCTACCCGGGCCGCCCGCGAAGCTTTCTTT. Its translation is CASSPTRAAREAFF.

By share, this clonotype ranks as medium-sized (0.01 to 0.1%). Since it is a stray read in a library aimed at alpha chains, this beta chain has a size that is not meaningful. The rearrangement joins TRBV5-1 to TRBJ2-5; 10 bases match TRBD1. CDR1 and CDR2 (germline): SGHRS, YFSETQ. This CDR3 is 15 amino acids long. V was pared by 4 bases and J by 5 bases, with 8 bases of the junction left unmatched. CDR3 protein: CASSTGTGAEETQYF. In nucleotides, the CDR3 is TGCGCCAGCAGCACCGGGACAGGGGCCGAGGAGACCCAGTACTTC.

This clonotype is labeled as medium-sized (0.01 to 0.1%). Little can be read into the size of this beta chain, an off-target read in a library designed for alpha chains. The gene calls are TRBV5-1 and TRBJ2-1, with D hard to call. The germline V and J ends were trimmed by 0 bases and 8 bases, with 6 bases remaining between them. The CDR3 has 12 amino acids. Germline CDR1 SGHRS, CDR2 YFSETQ. CDR3: CASSLANYEQFF. The CDR3 DNA sequence: TGCGCCAGCAGCTTGGCCAACTATGAGCAGTTCTTC.

By proportion, this clonotype is medium-sized. Within a library made for alpha chains, this beta chain is off target, and its count is uninformative. The chain recombines TRBV2 with TRBJ2-2, with D possibly matching TRBD1 (5 bases). The CDR3 sequence is 15 residues long. CDR1 and CDR2 from the germline V gene are SNHLY and FYNNEI. V was trimmed by 4 bases and J by 3 bases, leaving 12 bases between them. The CDR3 nucleotides read TGTGCCAGCAGTGGGGGCAGGGCGGACACCGGGGAGCTGTTTTTT. The encoded protein is CASSGGRADTGELFF.

This clonotype appeared many times. This beta chain is an off-target read within a library intended for alpha chains, so its frequency means little. The gene calls are TRBV6-6 and TRBJ2-7; D is unresolved. Trimming removed 2 bases at V and 2 bases at J, with 10 bases between. Germline V gives CDR1 MNHNY, CDR2 SVGAGI (reference sequence). CDR3 length equals 14 residues. DNA of the CDR3: TGTGCCAGCAGTTACCCTTATAGACCCTACGAGCAGTACTTC. Translated: CASSYPYRPYEQYF.

This clonotype is deemed large. Since the library was made to target alpha chains, this beta chain is a stray read and its abundance is not meaningful. The chain links TRBV20-1 to TRBJ1-2; D remains ambiguous. Germline loops: CDR1 DFQATT, CDR2 SNEGSKA (reference sequence). The CDR3 consists of 13 residues. V shed 0 bases and J shed 4 bases, with 9 bases lying between them. The CDR3 nucleotides are TGCAGTGCTAGAGATTTGGGTATCTATGGCTACACCTTC. It codes for CSARDLGIYGYTF.

By sample share, this clonotype is medium-sized. The size of this beta chain means little, since it is a stray read in a library made for alpha chains. The rearrangement uses TRBV9 and TRBJ2-7; 7 bases map to TRBD1. The length of the CDR3 is 13 residues. V lost 3 bases, J lost 7 bases, and 7 bases stayed unmatched. CDR1 is SGDLS, CDR2 YYNGEE, per germline. The CDR3 bases are TGTGCCAGCAGCGCAACAGGGGCTGGGGAGCAGTACTTC. This encodes CASSATGAGEQYF.

There are many counts of this clonotype. Since it is a stray read in a library aimed at alpha chains, this beta chain has a size that is not meaningful. V gene TRBV7-2 combines with J gene TRBJ1-1, with D possibly TRBD1 on 5 matching bases. CDR1 and CDR2 from the germline V gene are SGHTA and FQGNSA. Trimming took 5 bases from V and 3 from J, leaving 10 bases between them. The CDR3 spans 13 residues. Written as DNA, the CDR3 is TGTGCCAGCAGCCAGGGACTTGACACTGAAGCTTTCTTT. Translation gives CASSQGLDTEAFF.